This is a list of T cell receptor beta chains from one sample in a study of T cell changes during pregnancy in multiple sclerosis. Assay used: immunoSEQ multiplex PCR; TCRdb lists only in-frame clones, some missing. The data hold some 50,000 clones, with around 93% observed a single time. This specimen was CD8+ T cells from peripheral blood mononuclear cells, taken in the first trimester of pregnancy. All receptors come from a female donor with multiple sclerosis, enrolled in a pregnancy study. Both conserved end residues are trimmed from each CDR3.

>TRBV27|TRBJ2-7
ASSISGGYEQY
>TRBV9|TRBJ1-2
ASSFGGEGHYGYT
>TRBV5-1|TRBJ2-1
ASSFASGSEQF
>TRBV28|TRBJ2-7
ASSPSGYSYEQY
>TRBV27|TRBJ2-1
ASSLSEGDLAGSAYNEQF
>TRBV4-3|TRBJ2-7
ASSQERGVGPWEQY
>TRBV27|TRBJ1-5
ASSLTGSQPQH
>TRBV30|TRBJ2-7
AWAGTSPYEQY
>TRBV9|TRBJ2-6
ASSPQGAAGANVLT
>TRBV27|TRBJ2-1
ASSRGGYNEQF
>TRBV27|TRBJ2-2
ASSSGLSTGELF
>TRBV27|TRBJ2-1
ASSLEREGYNEQF
>TRBV5-8|TRBJ2-2
ASSWTGFTGELF
>TRBV4-3|TRBJ2-1
ASSQAVERGNYNEQF
>TRBV19|TRBJ1-5
ASSIASAGENQPQH
>TRBV6-9|TRBJ2-1
ASSSPKAAKYRLGEQF
>TRBV6-5|TRBJ2-3
ASSYSWRGTDTQY
>TRBV29-1|TRBJ1-2
SVANELNYGYT
>TRBV19|TRBJ2-1
ASSIGRREDYNEQF
>TRBV29-1|TRBJ1-1
SGGMNTEAF
>TRBV4-1|TRBJ2-1
ASSRGTGGLDEQF
>TRBV27|TRBJ2-3
ASSFWGTSGRRGTDTQY